What follows is one T cell receptor beta chain and its context. Its antigen remains unknown. Healthy donors acted as controls, with matching for age and sex. TEMRA cells were enriched by FACS, and CD4+ and CD8+ T cells were negatively isolated. The V gene lost 5 bases and the J gene lost 4 bases, with 19 bases spanning the gap. The CDR3 runs 16 residues. Germline loops: CDR1 SGHAT, CDR2 FQNNGV. This specimen comes from a study of CD8 T cells in Susac syndrome. Whole-study findings and limits: The study conceded that its TCR sequencing and HLA analysis involved relatively few individuals.

Reverse transcription of roughly 0.45 to 1 ug RNA used random hexamers. The CDR3 of TCR beta was amplified by immunoSEQ multiplex PCR across 54 Vbeta and 13 Jbeta. TCRdb called the immunoSEQ multiplex PCR reads again in MiXCR, with one record for every CDR3 protein. The sample includes some 47,000 distinct CDR3 sequences, 80% to 95% of them seen just once. The chain is built from TRBV11-2 and TRBJ2-3; D may be TRBD2 (5 bases). What was sequenced was CD8+ T cells from PBMCs. The receptor was isolated from a human donor in good health. Written as DNA, the CDR3 is TGTGCCAGCAGCAGCTTGGACTTCTACCGCTCAGATACGCAGTATTTT. It is translated as CASSSLDFYRSDTQYF.